This T cell receptor (beta chain) was documented in a study of read filtering for tumor transcriptome and immune sequencing. About the research overall: Patients were about 18 male and about 15 female, mean age approximately 60 years, range about 45 to 85.

Per the germline V gene, CDR1 is SEHNR and CDR2 is FQNEAQ (reference sequence). V lost 3 bases to trimming and J lost 4 bases; unmatched junction nucleotides: 2. This CDR3 is built from 14 residues. Study findings and constraints: IR-seq and RNA-seq agreed better without single-read clonotypes.

The table lists this clonotype with many counts. What it recognizes is unknown. Sampling of bone marrow took place during active disease in every patient. The library was built from 400 ng RNA with molecular barcoded adaptors for alpha/delta and beta/gamma chains. TCRdb reprocessed the reads via MiXCR and lists one record per CDR3 protein. The data show some 46,000 distinct CDR3 sequences, around 21% seen once. This clonotype originated in a donor over 35 with multiple myeloma. The rearrangement uses TRBV7-9 and TRBJ2-7; 11 bases match TRBD2. Sequenced input: a population of CD138-negative cells sorted from bone marrow. CDR3 amino acids: CASSFGTSGYEQYF. The CDR3 coding sequence is TGTGCCAGCAGCTTTGGGACTAGCGGTTACGAGCAGTACTTC. The whole variable domain, remainder taken from reference TRBV7-9 and TRBJ2-7, is DTGVSQNPRHKITKRGQNVTFRCDPISEHNRLYWYRQTLGQGPEFLTYFQNEAQLEKSRLLSDRFSAERPKGSFSTLEIQRTEQGDSAMYLCASSFGTSGYEQYFGPGTRLTVT.